This TCR beta chain was sequenced during a study of shared clonotypes between healthy human individuals. CDR1 is LNHDA, CDR2 SQIVND, per germline (reference sequence). This CDR3 has 16 amino acids. V was pared by 3 bases and J by 6 bases, with 10 bases of the junction left unmatched. Measured with immunoSEQ multiplex PCR; TCRdb has only the in-frame clones, and not every one. The table has 2 million to 2.5 million clones, approximately 94% seen once. The rearrangement links TRBV19 to TRBJ1-4, with 7 nucleotides matching TRBD1. This receptor was taken from a man aged 18 to 30 in good health. Some clones in this sample may be carry-over from other donors' samples. The specimen sequenced was naive CD4+ T cells from PBMCs. The subset denotes: CD45RA+ positively selected. The CDR3 nucleotides are TGTGCCAGTAGTATGGGGAGGGGGACAGCCCATGAAAAACTGTTTTTT. Protein: CASSMGRGTAHEKLFF. Together with reference TRBV19 and TRBJ1-4, the CDR3 gives the full variable domain: DGGITQSPKYLFRKEGQNVTLSCEQNLNHDAMYWYRQDPGQGLRLIYYSQIVNDFQKGDIAEGYSVSREKKESFPLTVTSAQKNPTAFYLCASSMGRGTAHEKLFFGSGTQLSVL.